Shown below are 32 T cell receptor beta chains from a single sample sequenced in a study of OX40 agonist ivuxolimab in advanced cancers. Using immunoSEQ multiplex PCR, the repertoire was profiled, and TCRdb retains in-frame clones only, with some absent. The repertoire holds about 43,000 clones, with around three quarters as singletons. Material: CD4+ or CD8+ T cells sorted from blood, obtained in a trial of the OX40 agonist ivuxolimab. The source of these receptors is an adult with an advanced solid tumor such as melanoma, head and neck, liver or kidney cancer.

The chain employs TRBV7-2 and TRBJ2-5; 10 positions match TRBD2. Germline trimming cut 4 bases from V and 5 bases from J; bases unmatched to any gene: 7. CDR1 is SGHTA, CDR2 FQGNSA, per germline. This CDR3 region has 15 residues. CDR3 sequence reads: CASSYSGGAGETQYF. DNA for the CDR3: TGTGCCAGCAGCTACAGCGGGGGGGCCGGGGAGACCCAGTACTTC.

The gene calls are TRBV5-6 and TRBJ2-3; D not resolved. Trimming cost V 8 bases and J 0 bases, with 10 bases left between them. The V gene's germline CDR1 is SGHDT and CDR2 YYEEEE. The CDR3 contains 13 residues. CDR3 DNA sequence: TGTGCCAGTCGACGGTACAGCACAGATACGCAGTATTTT. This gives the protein CASRRYSTDTQYF.

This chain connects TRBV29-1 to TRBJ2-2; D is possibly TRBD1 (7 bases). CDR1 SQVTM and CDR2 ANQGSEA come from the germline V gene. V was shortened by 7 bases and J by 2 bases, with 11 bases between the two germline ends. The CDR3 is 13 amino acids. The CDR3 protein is CSARDSNTGELFF. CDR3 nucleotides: TGCAGCGCGCGGGACAGCAACACCGGGGAGCTGTTTTTT.

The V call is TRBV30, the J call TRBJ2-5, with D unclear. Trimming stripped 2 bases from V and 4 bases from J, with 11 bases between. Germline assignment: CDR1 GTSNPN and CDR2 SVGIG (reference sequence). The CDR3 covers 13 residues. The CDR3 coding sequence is TGTGCCTGGAGTTTCACGCCAACAGAGACCCAGTACTTC. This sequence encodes CAWSFTPTETQYF. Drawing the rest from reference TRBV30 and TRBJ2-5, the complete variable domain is SQTIHQWPATLVQPVGSPLSLECTVEGTSNPNLYWYRQAAGRGLQLLFYSVGIGQISSEVPQNLSASRPQDRQFILSSKKLLLSDSGFYLCAWSFTPTETQYFGPGTRLLVL.

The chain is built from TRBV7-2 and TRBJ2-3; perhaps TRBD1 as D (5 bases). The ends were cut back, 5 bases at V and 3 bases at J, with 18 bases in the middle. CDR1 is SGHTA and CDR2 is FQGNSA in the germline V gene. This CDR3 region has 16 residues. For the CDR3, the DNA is TGTGCCAGCAGCCGAGGACACTCCGTAACTACAGATACGCAGTATTTT. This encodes CASSRGHSVTTDTQYF.

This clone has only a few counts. CDR3 loop: CASSQDSRQGNTIYF. The CDR3 coding sequence is TGTGCCAGCAGCCAGGACAGTCGACAAGGAAACACCATATATTTT. This chain joins TRBV7-2 and TRBJ1-3, with a weak D call TRBD1 (6 bases). This CDR3 region has 15 residues. V lost 5 bases, J lost 4 bases, and 15 bases lay in between. Germline CDR1 and CDR2: SGHTA and FQGNSA.

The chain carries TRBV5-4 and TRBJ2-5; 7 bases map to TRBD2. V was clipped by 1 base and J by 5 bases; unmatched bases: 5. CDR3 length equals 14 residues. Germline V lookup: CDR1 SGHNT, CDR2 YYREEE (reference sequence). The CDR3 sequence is CASSLRGVGETQYF. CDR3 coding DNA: TGTGCCAGCAGCTTGCGGGGGGTTGGTGAGACCCAGTACTTC.

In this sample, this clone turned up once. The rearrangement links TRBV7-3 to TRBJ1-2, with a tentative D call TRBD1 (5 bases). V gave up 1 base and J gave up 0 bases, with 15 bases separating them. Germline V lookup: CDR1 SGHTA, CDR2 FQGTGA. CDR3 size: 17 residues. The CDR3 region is CASSLRAGRGANYGYTF. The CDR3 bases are TGTGCCAGCAGCTTAAGAGCAGGGAGGGGAGCTAACTATGGCTACACCTTC.

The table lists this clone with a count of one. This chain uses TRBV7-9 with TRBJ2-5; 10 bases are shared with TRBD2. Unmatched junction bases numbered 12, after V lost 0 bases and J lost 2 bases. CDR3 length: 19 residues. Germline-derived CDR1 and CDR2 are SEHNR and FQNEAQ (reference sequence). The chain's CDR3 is CASSLARPLLAGSQETQYF. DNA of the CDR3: TGTGCCAGCAGCTTAGCCCGGCCCTTACTAGCGGGATCGCAAGAGACCCAGTACTTC.

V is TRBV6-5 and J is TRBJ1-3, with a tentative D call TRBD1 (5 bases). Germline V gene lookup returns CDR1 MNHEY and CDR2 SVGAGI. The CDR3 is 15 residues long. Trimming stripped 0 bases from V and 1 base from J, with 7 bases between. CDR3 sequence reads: CASSYSGVSGNTIYF. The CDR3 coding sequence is TGTGCCAGCAGTTACTCAGGGGTTTCTGGAAACACCATATATTTT.

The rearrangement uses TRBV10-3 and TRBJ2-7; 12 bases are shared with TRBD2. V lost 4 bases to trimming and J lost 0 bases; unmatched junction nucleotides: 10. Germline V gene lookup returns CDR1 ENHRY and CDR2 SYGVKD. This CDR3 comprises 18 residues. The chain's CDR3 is CAISGGPRLAGVSYEQYF. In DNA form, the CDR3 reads TGTGCCATCAGTGGGGGGCCAAGACTAGCGGGAGTCTCCTACGAGCAGTACTTC.

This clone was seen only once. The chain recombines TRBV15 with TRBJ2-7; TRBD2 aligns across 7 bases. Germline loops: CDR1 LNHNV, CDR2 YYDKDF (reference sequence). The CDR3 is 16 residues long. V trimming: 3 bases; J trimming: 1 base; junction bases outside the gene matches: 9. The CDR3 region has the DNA TGTGCCACCAGCAGGGGGAGCGGGACCTTTTCCTACGAGCAGTACTTC. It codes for CATSRGSGTFSYEQYF.

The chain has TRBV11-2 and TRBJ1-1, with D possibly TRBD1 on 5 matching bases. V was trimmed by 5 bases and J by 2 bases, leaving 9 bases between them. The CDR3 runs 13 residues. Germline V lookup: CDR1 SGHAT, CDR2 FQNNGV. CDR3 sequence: CASSPWGNTEAFF. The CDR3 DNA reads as TGTGCCAGCAGCCCTTGGGGCAACACTGAAGCTTTCTTT.

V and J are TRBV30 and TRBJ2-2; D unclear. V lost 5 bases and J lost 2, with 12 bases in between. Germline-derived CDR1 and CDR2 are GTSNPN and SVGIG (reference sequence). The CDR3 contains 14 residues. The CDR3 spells CAWGSGLNTGELFF. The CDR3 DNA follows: TGTGCCTGGGGTTCGGGCCTCAACACCGGGGAGCTGTTTTTT.

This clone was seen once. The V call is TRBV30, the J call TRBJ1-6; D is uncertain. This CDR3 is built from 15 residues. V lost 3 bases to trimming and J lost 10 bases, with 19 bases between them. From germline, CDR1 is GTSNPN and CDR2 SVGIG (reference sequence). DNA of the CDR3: TGTGCCTGGAGCCTAAGTAGCCGGATTGGGTCACCCCTCCACTTT. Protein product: CAWSLSSRIGSPLHF.

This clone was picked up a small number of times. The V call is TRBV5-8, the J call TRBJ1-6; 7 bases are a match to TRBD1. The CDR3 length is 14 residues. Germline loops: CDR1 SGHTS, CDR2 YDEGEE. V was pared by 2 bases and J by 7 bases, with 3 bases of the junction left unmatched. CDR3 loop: CASSFDRANSPLHF. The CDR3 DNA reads TGTGCCAGCAGCTTTGACAGGGCGAATTCACCCCTCCACTTT.

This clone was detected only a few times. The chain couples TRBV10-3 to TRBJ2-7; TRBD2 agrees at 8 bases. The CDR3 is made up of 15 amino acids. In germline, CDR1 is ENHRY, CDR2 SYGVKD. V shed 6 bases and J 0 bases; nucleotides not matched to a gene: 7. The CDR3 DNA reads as TGTGCCATCAGCCGGACTAGCTATAGCTCCTACGAGCAGTACTTC. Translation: CAISRTSYSSYEQYF.

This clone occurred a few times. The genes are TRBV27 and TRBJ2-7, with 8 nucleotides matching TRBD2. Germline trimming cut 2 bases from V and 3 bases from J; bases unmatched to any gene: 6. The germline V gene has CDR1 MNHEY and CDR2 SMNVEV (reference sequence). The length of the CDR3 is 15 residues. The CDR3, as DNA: TGTGCCAGCAGTTTAAGAAGCGGGGGCCTCTACGAGCAGTACTTC. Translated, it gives CASSLRSGGLYEQYF.

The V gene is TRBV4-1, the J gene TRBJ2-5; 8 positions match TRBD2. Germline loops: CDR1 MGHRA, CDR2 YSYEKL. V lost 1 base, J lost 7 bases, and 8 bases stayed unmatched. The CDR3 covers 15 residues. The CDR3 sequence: CASSQVVGLGGTQYF. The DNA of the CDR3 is TGCGCCAGCAGCCAAGTCGTGGGACTAGGGGGGACCCAGTACTTC.

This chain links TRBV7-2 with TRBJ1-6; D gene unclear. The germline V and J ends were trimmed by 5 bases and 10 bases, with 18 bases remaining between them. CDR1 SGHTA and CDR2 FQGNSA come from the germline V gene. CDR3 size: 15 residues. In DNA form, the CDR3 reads TGTGCCAGCAGCCTAATTCGGCCGTCGGAATCACCCCTCCACTTT. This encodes CASSLIRPSESPLHF.

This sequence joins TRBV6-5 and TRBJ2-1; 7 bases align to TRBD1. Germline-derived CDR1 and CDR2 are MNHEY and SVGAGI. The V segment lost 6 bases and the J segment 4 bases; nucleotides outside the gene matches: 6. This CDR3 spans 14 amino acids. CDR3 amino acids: CASSRGQDYNEQFF. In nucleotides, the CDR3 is TGTGCCAGCAGCCGCGGACAGGATTACAATGAGCAGTTCTTC.

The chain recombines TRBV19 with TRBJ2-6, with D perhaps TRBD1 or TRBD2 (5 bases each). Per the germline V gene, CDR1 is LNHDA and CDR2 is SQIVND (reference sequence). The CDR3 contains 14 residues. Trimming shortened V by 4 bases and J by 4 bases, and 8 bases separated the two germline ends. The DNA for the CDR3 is TGTGCCAGTAGTAGAGGGGAAGGGGCCAACGTCCTGACTTTC. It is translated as CASSRGEGANVLTF.

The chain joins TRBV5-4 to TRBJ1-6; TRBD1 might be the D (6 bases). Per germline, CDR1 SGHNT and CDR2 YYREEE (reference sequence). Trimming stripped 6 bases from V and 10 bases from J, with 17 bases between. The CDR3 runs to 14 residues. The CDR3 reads CASNQGRGESPLHF. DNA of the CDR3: TGTGCCAGCAACCAGGGGCGCGGAGAATCACCCCTCCACTTT.

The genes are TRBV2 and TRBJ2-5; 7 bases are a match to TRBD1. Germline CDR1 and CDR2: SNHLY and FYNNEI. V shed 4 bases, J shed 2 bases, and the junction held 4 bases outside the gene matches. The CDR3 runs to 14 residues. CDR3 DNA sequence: TGTGCCAGCAGTGGACGGGACAGACAAGAGACCCAGTACTTC. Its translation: CASSGRDRQETQYF.

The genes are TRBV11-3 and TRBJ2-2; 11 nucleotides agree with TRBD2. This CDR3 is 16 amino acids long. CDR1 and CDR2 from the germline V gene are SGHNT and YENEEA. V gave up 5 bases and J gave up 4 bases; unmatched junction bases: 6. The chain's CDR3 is CASSLSGTSGTGELFF. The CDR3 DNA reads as TGTGCCAGCAGCCTATCCGGGACTAGCGGCACCGGGGAGCTGTTTTTT.

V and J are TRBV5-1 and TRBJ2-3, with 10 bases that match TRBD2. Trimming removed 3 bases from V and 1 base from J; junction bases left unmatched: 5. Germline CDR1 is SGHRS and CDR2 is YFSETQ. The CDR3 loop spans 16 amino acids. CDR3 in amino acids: CASSYSTSGGTDTQYF. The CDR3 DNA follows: TGCGCCAGCAGCTATTCCACTAGCGGGGGCACAGATACGCAGTATTTT.

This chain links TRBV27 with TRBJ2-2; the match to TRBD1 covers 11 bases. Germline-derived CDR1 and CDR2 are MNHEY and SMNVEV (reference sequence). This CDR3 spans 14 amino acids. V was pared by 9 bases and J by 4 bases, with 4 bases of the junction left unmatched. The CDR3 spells CARQGTGGTGELFF. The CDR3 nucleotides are TGTGCCAGACAAGGGACAGGGGGCACCGGGGAGCTGTTTTTT.

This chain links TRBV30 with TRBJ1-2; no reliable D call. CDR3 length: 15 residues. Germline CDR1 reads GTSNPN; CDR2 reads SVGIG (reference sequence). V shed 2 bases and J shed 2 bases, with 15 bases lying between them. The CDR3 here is CAWSFPTMINYGYTF. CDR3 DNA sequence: TGTGCCTGGAGTTTTCCTACAATGATAAACTATGGCTACACCTTC.

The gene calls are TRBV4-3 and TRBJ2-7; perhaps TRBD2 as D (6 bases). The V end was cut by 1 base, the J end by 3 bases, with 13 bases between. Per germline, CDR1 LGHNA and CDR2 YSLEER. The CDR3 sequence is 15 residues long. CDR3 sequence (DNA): TGCGCCAGCAGCCAAGGCTGGGACTTCTTCTACGAGCAGTACTTC. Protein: CASSQGWDFFYEQYF.

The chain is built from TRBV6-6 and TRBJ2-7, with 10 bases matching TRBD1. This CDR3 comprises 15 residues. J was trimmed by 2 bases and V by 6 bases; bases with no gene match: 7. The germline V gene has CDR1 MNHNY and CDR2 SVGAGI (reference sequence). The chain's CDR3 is CASSPRQGAAYEQYF. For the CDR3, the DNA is TGTGCCAGCAGCCCCAGACAGGGGGCTGCCTACGAGCAGTACTTC.

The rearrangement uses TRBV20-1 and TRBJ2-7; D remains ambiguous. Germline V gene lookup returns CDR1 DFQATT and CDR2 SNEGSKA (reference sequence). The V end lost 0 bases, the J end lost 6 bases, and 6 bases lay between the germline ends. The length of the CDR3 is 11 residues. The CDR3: CSARDLGEQYF. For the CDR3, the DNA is TGCAGTGCTAGAGATCTCGGCGAGCAGTACTTC.

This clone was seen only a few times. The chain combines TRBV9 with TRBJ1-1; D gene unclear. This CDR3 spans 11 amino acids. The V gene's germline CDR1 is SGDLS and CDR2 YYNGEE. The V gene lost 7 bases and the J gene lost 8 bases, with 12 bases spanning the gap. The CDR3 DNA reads TGTGCCAGCTCGTTGGGGTGGGAAGCTTTCTTT. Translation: CASSLGWEAFF.